This TCR beta chain emerged from a study of blood T cell repertoires in COVID-19. Across the study: From T cells, B-cell-depleted T cells, or PBMCs came the material, which was cDNA or gDNA.

As processed by the authors: Amplification from reference gene primers served as the basis for estimated nucleated cell counts. Here immunoSEQ multiplex PCR was the method, and the copy in TCRdb shows in-frame clones only, minus some. The V and J calls and the clone size are those of that table, but D and trimming were determined from the DNA. The profile covers 100,000 or so clones, with roughly 92% appearing a single time and around 6% taken by the ten largest. Germline V lookup: CDR1 SNHLY, CDR2 FYNNEI. The CDR3 runs 14 residues. J was trimmed by 3 bases and V by 4 bases; bases with no gene match: 2. This clone has just one count.

The rearrangement links TRBV2 to TRBJ2-7, with TRBD2 matching 11 bases. The source of this sequence is a man between 45 and 60 years old with active COVID-19. Sequenced material: peripheral blood. The CDR3 spells CASSGLAGHYEQYF. The DNA for the CDR3 is TGTGCCAGCAGTGGACTAGCGGGACACTACGAGCAGTACTTC.